The clone carrying this TCR beta chain is deemed medium-sized. Its specificity is unknown. Blood samples were obtained at baseline, cycle 4 day 1, and cycle 7 day 1. Germline CDR1 reads SGHRS; CDR2 reads YFSETQ. Trimming took 2 bases from V and 3 from J, leaving 15 bases between them. The CDR3 sequence is 15 residues long. Sequenced by immunoSEQ multiplex PCR; TCRdb stores in-frame clones only, minus some. The sample holds about 55,000 clones; 84% are singletons and the top ten take roughly 4.2%. The data stem from a study of OX40 agonist ivuxolimab in advanced cancers. The study, taken as a whole, reports: At 0.1 to 3.0 mg/kg and by week 6, CD4+ and CD8+ T cells in the blood had expanded clonally.

The sequence was collected from an adult with an advanced solid tumor such as melanoma, head and neck, liver or kidney cancer. The material was CD4+ or CD8+ T cells sorted from blood, obtained in a trial of the OX40 agonist ivuxolimab. The chain links TRBV5-1 to TRBJ2-7; D gene uncertain. CDR3: CASSFLTLAFYEQYF. In DNA form, the CDR3 reads TGCGCCAGCAGCTTCCTTACCCTCGCCTTCTACGAGCAGTACTTC.